This TCR beta chain stems from a study of CD8+ T cells in alopecia areata. The wider study: Once tofacitinib had been taken for 6 to 18 months, 6 months off drug followed.

This clone showed up just a few times. Extracted from the samples, RNA was reverse transcribed into cDNA to serve as the sequencing template. Sequencing used immunoSEQ multiplex PCR; TCRdb keeps in-frame clones, though not all of them. Altogether 200,000 to 250,000 clones are present, about two thirds being singletons, with the ten largest covering around 1.2%. Germline values: CDR1 GTSNPN, CDR2 SVGIG (reference sequence). Trimming stripped 2 bases from V and 4 bases from J, with 8 bases between. This CDR3 is 12 amino acids long. Sample: CD4+ T cells sorted from blood, taken at week 0. The receptor's source is a human donor with alopecia areata. The chain joins TRBV30 to TRBJ1-1, with unresolved D. Here the CDR3 reads CAWSMWVTEAFF. The CDR3 DNA sequence: TGTGCCTGGAGTATGTGGGTCACTGAAGCTTTCTTT.